The 22 T cell receptor beta chains presented below share a single source sample, sequenced in a study of siplizumab effects on memory and regulatory T cells. Profiled with immunoSEQ multiplex PCR; TCRdb holds only in-frame clones, not every one. The sample lists around 100,000 clones, 91% seen once, with about 2.6% in the top ten. What was sequenced was CD4+ T cells sorted from blood. These receptors were taken from a human donor in good health. Some clones in this sample may be carry-over from other donors' samples.

V and J are TRBV6-1 and TRBJ1-5, with D hard to call. Germline values: CDR1 MNHNS, CDR2 SASEGT. V was trimmed by 8 bases and J by 0 bases, leaving 8 bases between them. The CDR3 is 13 residues long. The CDR3 is CASLGYSNQPQHF. The CDR3 coding sequence is TGTGCCAGCCTAGGGTATAGCAATCAGCCCCAGCATTTT.

This chain's CDR3 is CASSSGQGGVSQPQHF. CDR3 bases: TGTGCCAGCAGCTCGGGACAGGGAGGCGTGTCGCAGCCCCAGCATTTT. J is TRBJ1-5 and V is TRBV7-2, with 9 positions matching TRBD1. The CDR3 consists of 16 residues. V lost 4 bases to trimming and J lost 7 bases; unmatched junction nucleotides: 11. Looked up from germline, CDR1 is SGHTA and CDR2 is FQGNSA.

The table lists this clone with a count of one. This rearrangement joins TRBV5-1 to TRBJ2-7; the match to TRBD1 covers 9 bases. This CDR3 is built from 13 residues. The germline V gene has CDR1 SGHRS and CDR2 YFSETQ. V was clipped by 7 bases and J by 2 bases; unmatched bases: 4. The DNA for the CDR3 is TGCGCCAGCTCCGGGACAGGGCCCTACGAGCAGTACTTC. Translation gives CASSGTGPYEQYF. The variable domain in full, with the rest retrieved from reference TRBV5-1 and TRBJ2-7, is KAGVTQTPRYLIKTRGQQVTLSCSPISGHRSVSWYQQTPGQGLQFLFEYFSETQRNKGNFPGRFSGRQFSNSRSEMNVSTLELGDSALYLCASSGTGPYEQYFGPGTRLTVT.

This clone is a singleton in its sample. This chain uses TRBV7-9 with TRBJ2-2; tentatively, D is TRBD2 (6 bases). Trimming left V 8 bases short and J 5 bases short, with 18 bases between. Germline V gene lookup returns CDR1 SEHNR and CDR2 FQNEAQ (reference sequence). The CDR3 length is 15 residues. CDR3 amino acids: CASPLAPGFTGELFF. The DNA for the CDR3 is TGTGCCAGCCCGCTAGCGCCAGGGTTTACCGGGGAGCTGTTTTTT.

The sample holds one count of this clone. The rearrangement joins TRBV2 to TRBJ2-7; TRBD1 or TRBD2 may be the D gene (6 bases each). There are 12 residues in the CDR3. The germline V gene has CDR1 SNHLY and CDR2 FYNNEI. V lost 3 bases and J lost 6, with 9 bases in between. The CDR3 bases are TGTGCCAGCAGTGAGGGGGGCCCCGAGCAGTACTTC. The encoded protein is CASSEGGPEQYF.

In its sample, this clone was seen once. The chain couples TRBV5-1 to TRBJ1-1; 9 bases are shared with TRBD1. Germline loops: CDR1 SGHRS, CDR2 YFSETQ. With 4 bases clipped from V and 0 bases from J, the junction kept 4 bases outside the gene matches. CDR3 length equals 15 residues. In nucleotides, the CDR3 is TGCGCCAGCAGCACCGGACAGGGGATGAACACTGAAGCTTTCTTT. It codes for CASSTGQGMNTEAFF.

This clone was seen a single time. The chain links TRBV9 to TRBJ1-2; possible D gene TRBD1, 6 bases. The CDR3 has 15 amino acids. Germline values: CDR1 SGDLS, CDR2 YYNGEE. V was clipped by 0 bases and J by 2 bases, with 11 bases between them. The CDR3 spells CASSVGPGANYGYTF. In DNA form, the CDR3 reads TGTGCCAGCAGCGTAGGGCCAGGGGCAAACTATGGCTACACCTTC.

This sequence joins TRBV5-6 and TRBJ2-3; tentatively, D is TRBD2 (5 bases). The V gene lost 2 bases and the J gene lost 4 bases, with 14 bases spanning the gap. The CDR3 covers 15 residues. CDR1 and CDR2 from the germline V gene are SGHDT and YYEEEE. CDR3 sequence: CASSFLAVGADTQYF. The CDR3 bases are TGTGCCAGCAGCTTCCTAGCTGTCGGGGCAGATACGCAGTATTTT.

V and J are TRBV5-1 and TRBJ1-4, with D tentatively TRBD1 (5 bases). Trimming pared 3 bases from V and 6 bases from J, leaving 12 bases between. The germline V gene has CDR1 SGHRS and CDR2 YFSETQ. This CDR3 has 14 residues. CDR3 DNA sequence: TGCGCCAGCAGCTCGAAGACGGGGGATGAAAAACTGTTTTTT. The encoded protein is CASSSKTGDEKLFF. Filled out from reference TRBV5-1 and TRBJ1-4, the complete variable domain reads KAGVTQTPRYLIKTRGQQVTLSCSPISGHRSVSWYQQTPGQGLQFLFEYFSETQRNKGNFPGRFSGRQFSNSRSEMNVSTLELGDSALYLCASSSKTGDEKLFFGSGTQLSVL.

V usage is TRBV11-2 and J usage is TRBJ2-5; D remains ambiguous. The germline V and J ends were trimmed by 5 bases and 1 base, with 17 bases remaining between them. Germline V gene data show CDR1 as SGHAT and CDR2 as FQNNGV. CDR3 size: 16 residues. This chain's CDR3 is CASSIIGFGFQETQYF. CDR3 nucleotide sequence: TGTGCCAGCAGCATTATCGGTTTTGGGTTCCAAGAGACCCAGTACTTC. Supplemented by reference TRBV11-2 and TRBJ2-5, the full variable domain reads EAGVAQSPRYKIIEKRQSVAFWCNPISGHATLYWYQQILGQGPKLLIQFQNNGVVDDSQLPKDRFSAERLKGVDSTLKIQPAKLEDSAVYLCASSIIGFGFQETQYFGPGTRLLVL.

This chain uses TRBV2 with TRBJ1-5; 7 bases are a match to TRBD1. Trimming removed 0 bases from V and 5 bases from J; junction bases left unmatched: 4. There are 15 residues in the CDR3. Germline V gene data show CDR1 as SNHLY and CDR2 as FYNNEI. CDR3 DNA sequence: TGTGCCAGCAGTGAAGCCACAGGGGCCCATCAGCCCCAGCATTTT. This gives the protein CASSEATGAHQPQHF.

The J gene is TRBJ1-6, the V gene TRBV7-9; D is perhaps TRBD1 (5 bases). With 3 bases removed from V and 7 bases from J, the gap between germline ends came to 10 bases. This CDR3 is 14 amino acids long. The germline V gene encodes CDR1 SEHNR and CDR2 FQNEAQ (reference sequence). The CDR3 sequence is CASSLGPTNSPLHF. The CDR3 nucleotides read TGTGCCAGCAGCTTGGGACCTACAAATTCACCCCTCCACTTT.

The sample holds a few counts of this clone. The chain employs TRBV7-9 and TRBJ2-5, with D unresolved. Deletions cut 6 bases from V and 4 bases from J, with 9 bases between. This CDR3 spans 12 amino acids. CDR1 and CDR2 from the germline V gene are SEHNR and FQNEAQ (reference sequence). The CDR3, as DNA: TGTGCCAGCAGACCCAATTCAGAGACCCAGTACTTC. Translating gives CASRPNSETQYF.

The V and J genes are TRBV6-6 and TRBJ2-3; no reliable D call. This CDR3 contains 14 residues. V was cut by 1 base and J by 3 bases, with 8 bases left in between. The germline gives CDR1 MNHNY, CDR2 SVGAGI (reference sequence). CDR3 in DNA: TGTGCCAGCAGTTACTGGGCGGAAACAGATACGCAGTATTTT. This encodes CASSYWAETDTQYF.

V is TRBV19 and J is TRBJ1-1; 8 bases are shared with TRBD1. Trimming cost V 2 bases and J 2 bases; bases outside gene matches: 7. The CDR3 has 16 amino acids. CDR1 and CDR2 (germline): LNHDA, SQIVND (reference sequence). The CDR3 DNA reads as TGTGCCAGTAGTATATTACAGGGGGGATACAACACTGAAGCTTTCTTT. Translating gives CASSILQGGYNTEAFF.

The chain links TRBV14 to TRBJ2-7; no clear D gene. V was shortened by 1 base and J by 2 bases, with 9 bases between the two germline ends. Germline CDR1 reads SGHDN; CDR2 reads FVKESK. CDR3 length equals 14 residues. This chain's CDR3 is CASSQVRIPYEQYF. The CDR3 DNA reads TGTGCCAGCAGCCAAGTGCGGATCCCCTACGAGCAGTACTTC.

This clone was counted between two and nine times. The chain joins TRBV7-3 to TRBJ2-1, with a weak D call TRBD1 (5 bases). This CDR3 contains 16 residues. Looked up from germline, CDR1 is SGHTA and CDR2 is FQGTGA. The V end lost 0 bases, the J end lost 2 bases, and 11 bases lay between the germline ends. The CDR3, as DNA: TGTGCCAGCAGCTTAACACGGACACAGGCCTACAATGAGCAGTTCTTC. Residues: CASSLTRTQAYNEQFF. Filled out from reference TRBV7-3 and TRBJ2-1, the complete variable domain reads GAGVSQTPSNKVTEKGKYVELRCDPISGHTALYWYRQSLGQGPEFLIYFQGTGAADDSGLPNDRFFAVRPEGSVSTLKIQRTERGDSAVYLCASSLTRTQAYNEQFFGPGTRLTVL.

The gene calls are TRBV7-9 and TRBJ1-2; 11 nucleotides agree with TRBD1. CDR1 and CDR2 from the germline V gene are SEHNR and FQNEAQ (reference sequence). The CDR3 contains 14 residues. V lost 10 bases, J lost 5 bases, and 9 bases stayed unmatched. CDR3 residues: CAIPAGQGGYGYTF. CDR3 coding DNA: TGTGCCATTCCAGCGGGACAGGGGGGATATGGCTACACCTTC.

This clone was found once. The rearrangement joins TRBV11-3 to TRBJ2-7; TRBD2 might be the D (5 bases). This CDR3 contains 12 residues. The V gene lost 2 bases and the J gene lost 10 bases, with 12 bases spanning the gap. Germline lookup yields CDR1 SGHNT and CDR2 YENEEA. CDR3 sequence reads: CASSLKRGRQYF. In DNA, the CDR3 is TGTGCCAGCAGCTTAAAAAGAGGGAGACAGTACTTC.

The CDR3 region has the DNA TGTGCCAGAAGCGTGACGGACAGTTCACCCTTCGGCGAGCAGTACTTC. Protein sequence: CARSVTDSSPFGEQYF. This chain uses TRBV5-3 with TRBJ2-7, with D tentatively TRBD1 (6 bases). TRBV5-3 is designated an ORF whose function remains uncertain. The CDR3 is 16 residues long. The V end was cut by 4 bases, the J end by 6 bases, with 23 bases between.

This clone occurred once. The V and J genes are TRBV6-5 and TRBJ2-7; D tentatively fits TRBD1 or TRBD2 (6 bases each). V was shortened by 0 bases and J by 0 bases, with 12 bases between the two germline ends. Germline CDR1 MNHEY, CDR2 SVGAGI. The CDR3 has 16 amino acids. Here the CDR3 DNA reads TGTGCCAGCAGTTACTCGCCGTGGGGGGCCTCCTACGAGCAGTACTTC. Translated: CASSYSPWGASYEQYF.

V gene TRBV6-6 combines with J gene TRBJ1-1; no firm D call. CDR1 MNHNY and CDR2 SVGAGI come from the germline V gene (reference sequence). V lost 6 bases and J lost 0, with 14 bases in between. The CDR3 runs to 15 residues. Written as DNA, the CDR3 is TGTGCCAGCAGCCGTGGGAAGAGGATGAACACTGAAGCTTTCTTT. It yields the protein CASSRGKRMNTEAFF.